The entry that follows covers one T cell receptor (beta chain) sequence. The CDR3 has 17 residues. V was trimmed by 4 bases and J by 5 bases, leaving 24 bases between them. Germline V gene data show CDR1 as SGHRS and CDR2 as YFSETQ. Sequencing relied on immunoSEQ assay v3.0, run at survey level. TCRdb's copy holds only in-frame clones and misses some; the assay was immunoSEQ multiplex PCR. Here the sample spans approximately 11,000 clones, 84% being singletons. The data were obtained in a study of long-term antiretroviral therapy in people with HIV. The chain is built from TRBV5-1 and TRBJ2-5, with D perhaps assigned TRBD1 or TRBD2 (5 bases each). This material consisted of unsorted PBMCs, taken more than 7 years after starting antiretroviral therapy. This clonotype was obtained from a man over 45 with HIV. The CDR3 region is CASSPSLGRMARETQYF. The CDR3 DNA reads as TGCGCCAGCAGCCCCAGTCTGGGACGGATGGCTAGGGAGACCCAGTACTTC.